These 27 T cell receptor beta chains share one sample of origin, sequenced in a study of blood T cells in healthy people across ages. The second PCR ran about 6 to 11 cycles with a sample-barcoded 5' primer and J-beta primers. MiXCR, run by TCRdb on the 5' RACE reads, gives a single entry per CDR3 protein. The sample lists 450,000 to 700,000 distinct CDR3 sequences, roughly 29% occurring once. The sample comprised blood. The receptors here all came from a woman aged 70 to 79 in good health.

The V call is TRBV7-8, the J call TRBJ2-5; D might be TRBD2 (6 bases). CDR3 length: 15 amino acids. Germline lookup yields CDR1 SGHVS and CDR2 FQNEAQ. V lost 5 bases to trimming and J lost 5 bases, with 18 bases between them. CDR3 sequence reads: CASSPRDGTSETQYF. DNA of the CDR3: TGTGCCAGCAGCCCAAGGGACGGGACTTCGGAGACCCAGTACTTC. Full variable domain (rest looked up from reference TRBV7-8 and TRBJ2-5): GAGVSQSPRYKVAKRGQDVALRCDPISGHVSLFWYQQALGQGPEFLTYFQNEAQLDKSGLPSDRFFAERPEGSVSTLKIQRTQQEDSAVYLCASSPRDGTSETQYFGPGTRLLVL.

This clonotype appeared a few times. V gene TRBV7-9 combines with J gene TRBJ2-7; no definite D call. V was clipped by 8 bases and J by 0 bases, with 8 bases between them. This CDR3 is built from 12 residues. From germline, CDR1 is SEHNR and CDR2 FQNEAQ (reference sequence). CDR3 sequence (DNA): TGTGCCAGCGACATGGGCTCCTACGAGCAGTACTTC. This gives the protein CASDMGSYEQYF.

This clonotype was seen a few times. CDR3 sequence reads: CASSWTSGGSQETQYF. The CDR3 DNA is TGTGCCAGCAGTTGGACTAGCGGGGGGTCCCAAGAGACCCAGTACTTC. This sequence joins TRBV7-2 and TRBJ2-5; TRBD2 matches 14 bases. The CDR3 runs 16 residues. Looked up from germline, CDR1 is SGHTA and CDR2 is FQGNSA. The V gene end was trimmed by 6 bases and the J gene end by 1 base; junction bases not matched to a gene: 4.

The gene calls are TRBV6-5 and TRBJ2-2; no firm D call. The germline V gene encodes CDR1 MNHEY and CDR2 SVGAGI. The CDR3 covers 12 residues. V dropped 7 bases and J dropped 7 bases, with 10 bases sitting between them. In DNA, the CDR3 is TGTGCCAGCAATACGTGGGACGGGGAGCTGTTTTTT. It codes for CASNTWDGELFF.

This clonotype came up once. V usage is TRBV20-1 and J usage is TRBJ2-5; 7 bases map to TRBD1. Germline V CDR1 and CDR2: DFQATT, SNEGSKA (reference sequence). The CDR3 contains 13 residues. With 6 bases clipped from V and 3 bases from J, the junction kept 7 bases outside the gene matches. CDR3 sequence: CSAQTGAEETQYF. The CDR3 coding sequence is TGCAGTGCGCAAACAGGGGCGGAAGAGACCCAGTACTTC.

V and J are TRBV12-3 or TRBV12-4 and TRBJ2-3; D remains unclear. The CDR3 sequence is 13 residues long. Between the trimmed V and J ends, which lost 7 bases and 2 bases, there was a span of 10 bases. DNA of the CDR3: TGTGCCAGCAAGCTCGACACCACAGATACGCAGTATTTT. It yields the protein CASKLDTTDTQYF.

Only a few counts were recorded for this clonotype. This clone may be a read error of a much larger clone one base away. The J gene is TRBJ2-5, the V gene TRBV27; 8 positions agree with TRBD1. The CDR3 has 14 amino acids. CDR1 is MNHEY and CDR2 is SMNVEV in the germline V gene (reference sequence). The CDR3 region is CVSREQGGRETQYF. The CDR3 nucleotides read TGTGTCAGCAGAGAACAGGGGGGCAGGGAGACCCAGTACTTC.

In nucleotides, the CDR3 is TGTGCCAGCAGCCCCACAGGGGCGGATCCTTACGAGCAGTACGTC. Protein: CASSPTGADPYEQYV. The genes are TRBV12-3 or TRBV12-4 and TRBJ2-1; TRBD1 agrees at 7 bases. The DNA matches TRBJ2-7 better at its end, which makes the J call doubtful. The CDR3 loop spans 15 amino acids.

In its sample, this clonotype was seen many times. The rearrangement uses TRBV9 and TRBJ2-6; 7 nucleotides match TRBD2. The V and J ends lost 2 bases and 0 bases, in that order; junction bases with no gene match: 11. Germline-derived CDR1 and CDR2 are SGDLS and YYNGEE. The CDR3 contains 19 residues. CDR3 region: CASSVSSGAFFSGANVLTF. The CDR3 bases are TGTGCCAGCAGCGTGTCGAGCGGGGCTTTCTTCTCTGGGGCCAACGTCCTGACTTTC.

This chain links TRBV20-1 with TRBJ1-2; TRBD1 matches 11 bases. Germline lookup yields CDR1 DFQATT and CDR2 SNEGSKA (reference sequence). V was pared by 6 bases and J by 7 bases, with 4 bases of the junction left unmatched. The CDR3 is 12 residues long. The CDR3 sequence is CSAGTGGSGYTF. The CDR3 region has the DNA TGCAGTGCCGGGACAGGGGGTTCTGGCTACACCTTC.

The chain is built from TRBV7-2 and TRBJ2-7, with D uncertain. The CDR3 length is 13 residues. The germline V and J ends were trimmed by 5 bases and 2 bases, with 10 bases remaining between them. Per germline, CDR1 SGHTA and CDR2 FQGNSA. The CDR3 nucleotides are TGTACCAGCAGCCCGCAGGTCCCCTACGAGCAGTACTTC. It encodes CTSSPQVPYEQYF. Full variable domain (remainder filled in from reference TRBV7-2 and TRBJ2-7): GAGVSQSPSNKVTEKGKDVELRCDPISGHTALYWYRQSLGQGLEFLIYFQGNSAPDKSGLPSDRFSAERTGGSVSTLTIQRTQQEDSAVYLCTSSPQVPYEQYFGPGTRLTVT.

This chain links TRBV29-1 with TRBJ1-5, with a tentative D call TRBD1 (5 bases). Germline lookup yields CDR1 SQVTM and CDR2 ANQGSEA. Trimming stripped 0 bases from V and 4 bases from J, with 13 bases between. The CDR3 consists of 15 residues. Written as DNA, the CDR3 is TGCAGCGTTGAAGAATCATCAGGGTTAAATCAGCCCCAGCATTTT. Residues: CSVEESSGLNQPQHF.

Points on this clonotype: A read error may account for a junction end that differs from germline. V and J are TRBV5-1 and TRBJ2-5, with D maybe TRBD2 (5 bases). Germline lookup yields CDR1 SGHRS and CDR2 YFSETQ. This CDR3 is built from 15 residues. CDR3 protein: CASSLGRGEQGTQYF. The CDR3, as DNA: TGCGCCAGCAGCTTAGGACGGGGTGAACAAGGGACCCAGTACTTC.

This clonotype came up a few times. The V gene is TRBV7-9, the J gene TRBJ1-4; D is uncertain. V was shortened by 1 base and J by 10 bases, with 10 bases between the two germline ends. The CDR3 is made up of 13 amino acids. Germline V gene data show CDR1 as SEHNR and CDR2 as FQNEAQ (reference sequence). The CDR3 sequence: CASSLEGRGKLFF. CDR3 DNA: TGTGCCAGCAGCTTAGAAGGGCGGGGAAAACTGTTTTTT.

This clonotype turned up a few times. V and J are TRBV7-9 and TRBJ2-2; D is uncertain. This CDR3 is built from 12 residues. Germline values: CDR1 SEHNR, CDR2 FQNEAQ (reference sequence). Trimming removed 8 bases from V and 4 bases from J, with 8 bases in between. CDR3 amino acids: CASQGFTGELFF. CDR3 in DNA: TGTGCCAGCCAAGGGTTCACCGGGGAGCTGTTTTTT.

CDR3 residues: CASSCGGPRYGYTF. The DNA of the CDR3 is TGTGCCAGCAGTTGTGGGGGGCCTCGCTATGGCTACACCTTC. The rearrangement links TRBV6-5 to TRBJ1-2; a weak D match, TRBD1 (6 bases). CDR1 is MNHEY and CDR2 is SVGAGI in the germline V gene. The CDR3 runs 14 residues. V dropped 4 bases and J dropped 4 bases, with 13 bases sitting between them.

This clonotype was observed a handful of times. The V gene is TRBV12-3 or TRBV12-4, the J gene TRBJ2-5; TRBD1 agrees at 10 bases. Trimming took 6 bases from V and 3 from J; bases not matched to a gene: 4. CDR3 length: 14 amino acids. CDR3 sequence reads: CASRPGTGEETQYF. The DNA of the CDR3 is TGTGCCAGCAGACCCGGGACAGGGGAAGAGACCCAGTACTTC.

The gene calls are TRBV6-2 or TRBV6-3 and TRBJ1-1; 7 nucleotides align to TRBD1. The J segment lost 4 bases and the V segment lost 4 bases, leaving 6 bases of the junction unmatched. This CDR3 contains 14 residues. Germline CDR1 MNHEY, CDR2 SVGEGT. CDR3 DNA sequence: TGTGCCAGCAGTTGGTCAGGGGACAGCACTGAAGCTTTCTTT. It yields the protein CASSWSGDSTEAFF.

This clonotype was counted between two and nine times. The DNA for the CDR3 is TGCGCCAGCGGCGTGGGGGGGCAGTACAATGAGCAGTTCTTC. Its translation is CASGVGGQYNEQFF. J is TRBJ2-1 and V is TRBV5-1, with a possible D match to TRBD2 (7 bases). The CDR3 extends over 14 amino acids. V lost 7 bases, J lost 4 bases, and 15 bases lay in between. Germline CDR1 reads SGHRS; CDR2 reads YFSETQ.

This clonotype showed up just a few times. The V call is TRBV6-1, the J call TRBJ1-4, with no clear D. Trimming took off 5 bases at V and 4 bases at J, with 14 bases between the two ends. The V gene's germline CDR1 is MNHNS and CDR2 SASEGT. This CDR3 region has 15 residues. The CDR3 region is CASSLNRGSNEKLFF. The CDR3 nucleotides read TGTGCCAGCAGTCTCAACCGGGGAAGTAATGAAAAACTGTTTTTT.

The sample holds a few counts of this clonotype. The DNA for the CDR3 is TGTGCCAGCTCACCTTTACGGACAGGGACGGGGGAGACCCAGTACTTC. Translation: CASSPLRTGTGETQYF. V gene TRBV18 combines with J gene TRBJ2-5; 8 nucleotides line up with TRBD1. V lost 3 bases and J lost 5; bases outside the gene matches: 11. The germline gives CDR1 KGHSH, CDR2 LQKENI. CDR3 length equals 16 residues.

V is TRBV6-5 and J is TRBJ2-3; the match to TRBD1 covers 9 bases. Germline V gives CDR1 MNHEY, CDR2 SVGAGI. V lost 4 bases, J lost 7 bases, and 3 bases stayed unmatched. This CDR3 region has 13 residues. The CDR3 DNA follows: TGTGCCAGCAGTTCAGGACAGGGGTATACGCAGTATTTT. The encoded protein is CASSSGQGYTQYF.

This chain uses TRBV18 with TRBJ2-5, with D perhaps matching TRBD2 (5 bases). The V end was cut by 3 bases, the J end by 5 bases, with 16 bases between. Germline V lookup: CDR1 KGHSH, CDR2 LQKENI. The CDR3 has 15 residues. The CDR3 spells CASSPRTGPGETQYF. CDR3 DNA sequence: TGTGCCAGCTCACCCCGGACTGGGCCGGGGGAGACCCAGTACTTC.

This clonotype was observed a handful of times. The chain has TRBV7-2 and TRBJ2-5; TRBD2 agrees at 7 bases. With V trimmed by 5 bases and J by 5 bases, 11 bases remained unmatched. Germline V gene sequence: CDR1 SGHTA, CDR2 FQGNSA. The CDR3 runs 15 residues. CDR3 residues: CASSLAWRESETQYF. The CDR3 nucleotides are TGTGCCAGCAGCCTCGCCTGGCGGGAGTCGGAGACCCAGTACTTC. The variable domain in full, with the rest retrieved from reference TRBV7-2 and TRBJ2-5, is GAGVSQSPSNKVTEKGKDVELRCDPISGHTALYWYRQSLGQGLEFLIYFQGNSAPDKSGLPSDRFSAERTGGSVSTLTIQRTQQEDSAVYLCASSLAWRESETQYFGPGTRLLVL.

In its sample, this clonotype was seen a few times. This chain uses TRBV2 with TRBJ2-1; 7 bases map to TRBD2. CDR3 size: 14 residues. Germline V lookup: CDR1 SNHLY, CDR2 FYNNEI. With 6 bases clipped from V and 5 bases from J, the junction kept 7 bases outside the gene matches. CDR3 coding DNA: TGTGCCAGCAGCGAGCGGGGTTATAACAATGAGCAGTTCTTC. This gives the protein CASSERGYNNEQFF. The full variable domain, in which reference TRBV2 and TRBJ2-1 provide the parts outside the CDR3, is EPEVTQTPSHQVTQMGQEVILRCVPISNHLYFYWYRQILGQKVEFLVSFYNNEISEKSEIFDDQFSVERPDGSNFTLKIRSTKLEDSAMYFCASSERGYNNEQFFGPGTRLTVL.

The chain combines TRBV20-1 with TRBJ2-3, with a possible D match to TRBD2 (6 bases). V lost 7 bases and J 4 bases, leaving 9 bases between the germline ends. The CDR3 sequence is 11 residues long. Germline CDR1 is DFQATT and CDR2 is SNEGSKA (reference sequence). CDR3 bases: TGCAGTGGCTGGGGGGCAGATACGCAGTATTTT. The encoded protein is CSGWGADTQYF.

This clonotype was counted between two and nine times. The chain couples TRBV27 to TRBJ1-2, with a possible D match to TRBD1 (5 bases). The CDR3 length is 14 residues. Between the trimmed V and J ends, which lost 6 bases and 0 bases, there was a span of 11 bases. CDR1 is MNHEY and CDR2 is SMNVEV in the germline V gene (reference sequence). The CDR3, as DNA: TGTGCCAGCAGACCAGGGTCAGCTAACTATGGCTACACCTTC. This sequence encodes CASRPGSANYGYTF.